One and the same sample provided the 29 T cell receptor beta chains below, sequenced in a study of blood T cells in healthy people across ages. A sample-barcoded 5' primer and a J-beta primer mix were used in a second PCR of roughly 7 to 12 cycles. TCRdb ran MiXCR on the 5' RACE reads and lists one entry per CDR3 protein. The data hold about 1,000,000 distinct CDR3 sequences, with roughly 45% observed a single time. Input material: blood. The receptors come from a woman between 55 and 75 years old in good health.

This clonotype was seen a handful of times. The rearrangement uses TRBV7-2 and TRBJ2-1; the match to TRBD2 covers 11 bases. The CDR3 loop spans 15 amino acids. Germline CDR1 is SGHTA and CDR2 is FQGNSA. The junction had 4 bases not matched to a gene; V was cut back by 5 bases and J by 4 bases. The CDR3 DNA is TGTGCCAGCAGCCGTAGCGGGAGGGCTTACAATGAGCAGTTCTTC. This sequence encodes CASSRSGRAYNEQFF.

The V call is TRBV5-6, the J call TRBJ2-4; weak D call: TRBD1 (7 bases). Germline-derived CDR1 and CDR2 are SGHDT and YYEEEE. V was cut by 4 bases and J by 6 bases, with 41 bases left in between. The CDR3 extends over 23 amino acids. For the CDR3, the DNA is TGTGCCAGCAGCCGAGGGTACATACAACCTGACAGGGAGGTTGTGAGTATGCGAAACATTCAGTACTTC. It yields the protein CASSRGYIQPDREVVSMRNIQYF.

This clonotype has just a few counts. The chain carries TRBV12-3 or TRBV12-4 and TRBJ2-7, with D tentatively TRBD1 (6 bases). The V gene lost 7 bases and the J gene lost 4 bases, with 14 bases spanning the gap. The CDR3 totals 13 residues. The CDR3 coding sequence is TGTGCCAGCACCCCCGGACAGTCTTACGAGCAGTACTTC. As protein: CASTPGQSYEQYF.

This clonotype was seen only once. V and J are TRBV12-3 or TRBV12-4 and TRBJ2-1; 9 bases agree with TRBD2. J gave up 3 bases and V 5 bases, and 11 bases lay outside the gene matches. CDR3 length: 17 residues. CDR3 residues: CASSGSLAGAIYNEQFF. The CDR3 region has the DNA TGTGCCAGCAGTGGGAGTTTAGCGGGAGCGATCTACAATGAGCAGTTCTTC.

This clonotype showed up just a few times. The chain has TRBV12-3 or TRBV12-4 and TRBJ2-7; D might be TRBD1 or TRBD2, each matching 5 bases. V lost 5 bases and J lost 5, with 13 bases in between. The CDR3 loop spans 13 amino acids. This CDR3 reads CASSAGTENEQYF. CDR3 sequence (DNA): TGTGCCAGCAGTGCCGGGACGGAGAACGAGCAGTACTTC.

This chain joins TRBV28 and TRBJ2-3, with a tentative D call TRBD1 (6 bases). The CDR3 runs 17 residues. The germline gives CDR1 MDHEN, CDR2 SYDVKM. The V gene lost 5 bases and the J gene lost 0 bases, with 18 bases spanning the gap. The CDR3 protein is CASSPVWGRASTDTQYF. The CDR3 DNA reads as TGTGCCAGCAGTCCCGTTTGGGGGCGGGCCAGCACAGATACGCAGTATTTT. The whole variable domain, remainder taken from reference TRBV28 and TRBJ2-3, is DVKVTQSSRYLVKRTGEKVFLECVQDMDHENMFWYRQDPGLGLRLIYFSYDVKMKEKGDIPEGYSVSREKKERFSLILESASTNQTSMYLCASSPVWGRASTDTQYFGPGTRLTVL.

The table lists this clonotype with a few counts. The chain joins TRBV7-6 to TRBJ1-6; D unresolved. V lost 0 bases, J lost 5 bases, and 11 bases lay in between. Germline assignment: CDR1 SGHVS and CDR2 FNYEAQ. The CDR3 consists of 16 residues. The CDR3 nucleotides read TGTGCCAGCAGCTTAGCGCCCGGCACCAATAATTCACCCCTCCACTTT. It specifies CASSLAPGTNNSPLHF.

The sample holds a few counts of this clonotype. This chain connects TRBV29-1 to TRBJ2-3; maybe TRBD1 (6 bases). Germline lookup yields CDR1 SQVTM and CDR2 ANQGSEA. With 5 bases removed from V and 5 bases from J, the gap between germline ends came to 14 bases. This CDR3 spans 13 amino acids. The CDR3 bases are TGCAGCGTTCCAGGGGATCCATTAGATACGCAGTATTTT. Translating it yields CSVPGDPLDTQYF.

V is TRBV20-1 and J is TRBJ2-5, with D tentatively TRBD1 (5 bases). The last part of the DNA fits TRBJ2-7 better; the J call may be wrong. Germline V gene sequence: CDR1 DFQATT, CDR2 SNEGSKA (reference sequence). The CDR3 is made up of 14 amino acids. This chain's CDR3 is CSARDGYRIYEQYF. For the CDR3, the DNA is TGCAGTGCTAGAGATGGGTACAGGATCTACGAGCAGTACTTC.

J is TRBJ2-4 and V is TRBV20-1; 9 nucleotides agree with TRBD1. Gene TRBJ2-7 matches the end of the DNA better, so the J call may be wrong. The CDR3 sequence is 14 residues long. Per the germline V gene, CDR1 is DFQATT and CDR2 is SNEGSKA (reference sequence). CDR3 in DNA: TGCAGTGCTGCTCCGGGACAGGGAAACTACGAGCAGTACTTC. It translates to CSAAPGQGNYEQYF.

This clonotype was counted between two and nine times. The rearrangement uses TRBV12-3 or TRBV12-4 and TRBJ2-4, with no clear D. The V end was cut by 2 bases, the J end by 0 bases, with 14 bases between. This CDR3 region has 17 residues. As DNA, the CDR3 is TGTGCCAGCAGTTTACTCCGGCCGGCCCTAGCCAAAAACATTCAGTACTTC. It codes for CASSLLRPALAKNIQYF.

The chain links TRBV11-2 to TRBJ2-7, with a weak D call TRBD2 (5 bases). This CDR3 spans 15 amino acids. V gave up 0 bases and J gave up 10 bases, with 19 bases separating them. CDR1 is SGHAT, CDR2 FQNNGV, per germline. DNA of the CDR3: TGTGCCAGCAGCTTAGATGGGGTCCGGGGTGAGAACCAGTACTTC. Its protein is CASSLDGVRGENQYF.

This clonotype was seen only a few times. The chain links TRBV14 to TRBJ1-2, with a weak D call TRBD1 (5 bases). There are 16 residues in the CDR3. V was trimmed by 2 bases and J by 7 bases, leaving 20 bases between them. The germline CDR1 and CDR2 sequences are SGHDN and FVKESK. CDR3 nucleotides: TGTGCCAGCAGCCAAACCGGGCAGACGGGAAGGGGTGGCTACACCTTC. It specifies CASSQTGQTGRGGYTF.

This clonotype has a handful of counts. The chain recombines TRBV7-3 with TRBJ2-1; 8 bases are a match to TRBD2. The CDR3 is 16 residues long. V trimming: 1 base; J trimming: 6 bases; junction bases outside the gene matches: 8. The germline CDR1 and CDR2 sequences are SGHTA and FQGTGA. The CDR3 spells CASSLRGGLAVNEQFF. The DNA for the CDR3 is TGTGCCAGCAGCTTAAGGGGCGGACTAGCCGTCAATGAGCAGTTCTTC.

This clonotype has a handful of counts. CDR3 coding DNA: TGTGCCAGCAGTTTTAGCCTACAGTACGAGCAGTACTTC. This codes for CASSFSLQYEQYF. V is TRBV12-3 or TRBV12-4 and J is TRBJ2-7, with no clear D. Deletions cut 3 bases from V and 4 bases from J, with 10 bases between. The CDR3 runs 13 residues.

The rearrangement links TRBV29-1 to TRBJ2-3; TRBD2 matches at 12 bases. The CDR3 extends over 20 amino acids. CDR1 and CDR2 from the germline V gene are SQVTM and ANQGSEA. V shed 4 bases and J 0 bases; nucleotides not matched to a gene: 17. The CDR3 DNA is TGCAGCGTTGTTCTCCCCAGGGGGCTAGCGGGAGGGACTAGCACAGATACGCAGTATTTT. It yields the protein CSVVLPRGLAGGTSTDTQYF.

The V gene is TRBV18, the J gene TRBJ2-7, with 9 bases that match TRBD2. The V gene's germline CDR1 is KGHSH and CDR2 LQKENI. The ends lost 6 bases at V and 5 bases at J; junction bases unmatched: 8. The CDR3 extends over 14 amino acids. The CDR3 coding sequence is TGTGCCAGCTCCTACAGCGGGAGGTACGACGAGCAGTACTTC. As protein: CASSYSGRYDEQYF.

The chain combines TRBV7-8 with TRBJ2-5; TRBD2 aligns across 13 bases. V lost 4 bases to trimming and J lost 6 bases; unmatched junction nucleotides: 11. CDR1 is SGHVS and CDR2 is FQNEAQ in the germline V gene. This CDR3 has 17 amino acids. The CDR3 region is CASSSTTSGRGRQTQYF. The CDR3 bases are TGTGCCAGCAGCTCTACAACTAGCGGGAGGGGTCGACAGACCCAGTACTTC.

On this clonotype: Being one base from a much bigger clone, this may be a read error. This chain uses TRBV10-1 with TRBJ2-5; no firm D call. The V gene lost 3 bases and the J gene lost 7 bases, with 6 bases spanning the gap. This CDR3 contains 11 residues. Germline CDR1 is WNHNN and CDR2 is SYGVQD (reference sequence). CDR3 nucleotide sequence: TGCGCCAGCAGTGACTTGGTGACCCAGTACTTC. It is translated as CASSDLVTQYF.

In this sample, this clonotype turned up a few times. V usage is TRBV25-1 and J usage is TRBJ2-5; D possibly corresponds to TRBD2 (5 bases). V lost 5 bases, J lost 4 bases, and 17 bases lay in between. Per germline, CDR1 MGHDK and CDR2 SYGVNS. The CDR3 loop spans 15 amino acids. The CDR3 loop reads CASSLGLKSLETQYF. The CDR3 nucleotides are TGTGCCAGCAGTCTCGGACTCAAGTCCCTAGAGACCCAGTACTTC.

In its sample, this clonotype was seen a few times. This CDR3 reads CASNGGTTYEQYF. CDR3 coding DNA: TGTGCCAGCAACGGCGGCACCACCTACGAGCAGTACTTC. This sequence joins TRBV2 and TRBJ2-7; D gene uncertain. V lost 7 bases and J 2 bases, leaving 12 bases between the germline ends. Germline V gene sequence: CDR1 SNHLY, CDR2 FYNNEI. The CDR3 loop spans 13 amino acids.

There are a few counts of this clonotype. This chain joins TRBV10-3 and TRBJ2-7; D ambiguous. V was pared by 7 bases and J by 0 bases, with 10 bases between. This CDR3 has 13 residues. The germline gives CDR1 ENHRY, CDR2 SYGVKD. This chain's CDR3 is CAIIDTNSYEQYF. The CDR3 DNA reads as TGTGCCATCATAGACACCAACTCCTACGAGCAGTACTTC.

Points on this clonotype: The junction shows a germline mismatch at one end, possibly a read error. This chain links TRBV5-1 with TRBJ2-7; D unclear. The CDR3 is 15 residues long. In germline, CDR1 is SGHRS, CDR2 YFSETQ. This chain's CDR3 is CASSSVPGDSYKQYF. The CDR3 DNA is TGCGCCAGCAGCTCAGTTCCAGGCGATTCCTACAAGCAGTACTTC.

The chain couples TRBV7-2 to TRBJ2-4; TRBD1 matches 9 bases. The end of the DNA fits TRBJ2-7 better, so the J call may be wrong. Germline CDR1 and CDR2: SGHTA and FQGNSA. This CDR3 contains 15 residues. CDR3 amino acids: CASSLTGGAIYEQYF. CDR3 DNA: TGTGCCAGCAGCCTGACAGGGGGAGCCATCTACGAGCAGTACTTC.

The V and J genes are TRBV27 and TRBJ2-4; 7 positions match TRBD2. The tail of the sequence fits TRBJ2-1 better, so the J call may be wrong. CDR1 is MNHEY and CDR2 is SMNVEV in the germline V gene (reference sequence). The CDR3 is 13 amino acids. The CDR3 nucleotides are TGTGCCAGCAGTTTGGGAGGGCTATGGGAGCAGTTCTTC. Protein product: CASSLGGLWEQFF.

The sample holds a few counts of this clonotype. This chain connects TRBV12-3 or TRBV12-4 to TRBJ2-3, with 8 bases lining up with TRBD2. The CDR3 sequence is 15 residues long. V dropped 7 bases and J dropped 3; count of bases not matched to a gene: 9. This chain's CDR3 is CASMRTSSLTDTQYF. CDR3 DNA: TGTGCCAGCATGCGGACTAGCTCCTTGACAGATACGCAGTATTTT.

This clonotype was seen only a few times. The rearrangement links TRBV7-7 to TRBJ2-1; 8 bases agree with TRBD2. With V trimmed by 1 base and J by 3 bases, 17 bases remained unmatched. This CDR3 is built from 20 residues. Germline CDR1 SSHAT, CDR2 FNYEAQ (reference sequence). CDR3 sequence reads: CASSLDVGVPGGIGYNEQFF. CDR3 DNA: TGTGCCAGCAGCTTAGATGTAGGTGTGCCGGGGGGGATAGGCTACAATGAGCAGTTCTTC.

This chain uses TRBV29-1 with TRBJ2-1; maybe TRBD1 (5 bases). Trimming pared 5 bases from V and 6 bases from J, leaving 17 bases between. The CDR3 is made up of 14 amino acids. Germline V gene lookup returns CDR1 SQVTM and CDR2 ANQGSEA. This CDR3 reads CSVLVQGSRNEQFF. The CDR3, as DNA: TGCAGCGTTTTAGTGCAGGGATCACGCAATGAGCAGTTCTTC.

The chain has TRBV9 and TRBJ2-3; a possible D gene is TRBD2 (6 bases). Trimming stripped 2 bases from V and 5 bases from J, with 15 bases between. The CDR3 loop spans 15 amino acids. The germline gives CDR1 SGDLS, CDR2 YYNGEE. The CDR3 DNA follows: TGTGCCAGCAGCGTTGAGGTCGGAGGGGTAGATACGCAGTATTTT. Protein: CASSVEVGGVDTQYF. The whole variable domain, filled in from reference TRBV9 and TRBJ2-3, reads DSGVTQTPKHLITATGQRVTLRCSPRSGDLSVYWYQQSLDQGLQFLIQYYNGEERAKGNILERFSAQQFPDLHSELNLSSLELGDSALYFCASSVEVGGVDTQYFGPGTRLTVL.